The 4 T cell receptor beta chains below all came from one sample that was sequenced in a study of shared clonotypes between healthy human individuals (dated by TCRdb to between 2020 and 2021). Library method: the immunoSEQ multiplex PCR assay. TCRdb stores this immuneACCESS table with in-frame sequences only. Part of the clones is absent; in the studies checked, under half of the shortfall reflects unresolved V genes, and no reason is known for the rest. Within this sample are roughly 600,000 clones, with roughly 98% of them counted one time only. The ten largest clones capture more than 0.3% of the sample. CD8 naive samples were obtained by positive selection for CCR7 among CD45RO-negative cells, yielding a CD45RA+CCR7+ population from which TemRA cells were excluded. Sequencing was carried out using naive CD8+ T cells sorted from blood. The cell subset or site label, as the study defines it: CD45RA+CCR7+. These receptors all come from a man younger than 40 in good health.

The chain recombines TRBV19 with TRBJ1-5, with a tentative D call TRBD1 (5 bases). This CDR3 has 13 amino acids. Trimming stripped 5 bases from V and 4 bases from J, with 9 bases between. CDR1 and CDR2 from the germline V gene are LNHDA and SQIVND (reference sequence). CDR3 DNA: TGTGCCAGTAGTCAAAGGGGAAATCAGCCCCAGCATTTT. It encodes CASSQRGNQPQHF.

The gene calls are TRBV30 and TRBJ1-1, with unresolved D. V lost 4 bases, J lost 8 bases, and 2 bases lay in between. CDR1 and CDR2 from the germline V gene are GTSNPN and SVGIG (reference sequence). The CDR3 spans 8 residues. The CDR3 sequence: CAWNEAFF. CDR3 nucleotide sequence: TGTGCCTGGAACGAAGCTTTCTTT.

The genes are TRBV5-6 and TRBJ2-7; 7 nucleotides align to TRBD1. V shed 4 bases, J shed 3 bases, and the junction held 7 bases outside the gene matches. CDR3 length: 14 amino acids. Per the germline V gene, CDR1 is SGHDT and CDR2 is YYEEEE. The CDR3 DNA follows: TGTGCCAGCAGCGTCGGGACAGTATTCTACGAGCAGTACTTC. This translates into CASSVGTVFYEQYF. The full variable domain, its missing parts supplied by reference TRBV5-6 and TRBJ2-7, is DAGVTQSPTHLIKTRGQQVTLRCSPKSGHDTVSWYQQALGQGPQFIFQYYEEEERQRGNFPDRFSGHQFPNYSSELNVNALLLGDSALYLCASSVGTVFYEQYFGPGTRLTVT.

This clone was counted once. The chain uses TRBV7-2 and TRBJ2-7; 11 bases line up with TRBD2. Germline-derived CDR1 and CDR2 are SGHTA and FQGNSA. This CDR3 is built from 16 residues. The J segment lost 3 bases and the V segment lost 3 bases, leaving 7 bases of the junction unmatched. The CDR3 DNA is TGTGCCAGCAGCTTGCTACTAGCGGGGGCTCGCTACGAGCAGTACTTC. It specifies CASSLLLAGARYEQYF.